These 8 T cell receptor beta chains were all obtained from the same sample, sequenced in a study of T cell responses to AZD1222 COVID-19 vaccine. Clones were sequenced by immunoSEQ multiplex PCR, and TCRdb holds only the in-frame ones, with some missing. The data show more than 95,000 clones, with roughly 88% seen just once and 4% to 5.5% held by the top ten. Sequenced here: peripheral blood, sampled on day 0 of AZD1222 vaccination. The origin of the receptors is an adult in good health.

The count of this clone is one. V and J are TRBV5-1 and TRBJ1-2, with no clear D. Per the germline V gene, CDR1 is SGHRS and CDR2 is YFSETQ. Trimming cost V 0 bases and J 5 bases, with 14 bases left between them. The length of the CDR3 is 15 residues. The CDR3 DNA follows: TGCGCCAGCAGCTTGGAGTTCGGCCAGCTTTATGGCTACACCTTC. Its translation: CASSLEFGQLYGYTF.

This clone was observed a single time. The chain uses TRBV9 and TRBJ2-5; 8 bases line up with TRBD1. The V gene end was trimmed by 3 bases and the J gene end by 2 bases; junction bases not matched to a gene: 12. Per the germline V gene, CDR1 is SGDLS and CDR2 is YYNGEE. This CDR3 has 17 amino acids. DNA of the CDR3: TGTGCCAGCAGCGGAGGCTCGAGGACAGGGAAACAAGAGACCCAGTACTTC. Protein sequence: CASSGGSRTGKQETQYF.

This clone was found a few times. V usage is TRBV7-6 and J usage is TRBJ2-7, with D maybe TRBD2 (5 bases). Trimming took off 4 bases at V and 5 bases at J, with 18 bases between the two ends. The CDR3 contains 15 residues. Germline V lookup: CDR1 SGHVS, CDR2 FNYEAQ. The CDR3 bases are TGTGCCAGCAGCTCCCCCGGGGTAGGGAAACACGAGCAGTACTTC. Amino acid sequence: CASSSPGVGKHEQYF.

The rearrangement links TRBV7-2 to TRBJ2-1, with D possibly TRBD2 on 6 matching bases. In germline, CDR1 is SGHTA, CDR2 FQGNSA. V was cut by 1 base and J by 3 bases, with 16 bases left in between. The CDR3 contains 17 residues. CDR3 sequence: CASSLGGVAGSYNEQFF. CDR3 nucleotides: TGTGCCAGCAGCTTAGGGGGGGTGGCGGGGAGCTACAATGAGCAGTTCTTC.

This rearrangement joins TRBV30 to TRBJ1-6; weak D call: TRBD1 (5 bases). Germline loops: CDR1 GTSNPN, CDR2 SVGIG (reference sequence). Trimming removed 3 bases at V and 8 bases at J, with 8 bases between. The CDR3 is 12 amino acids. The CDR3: CAWRDTYSPLHF. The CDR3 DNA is TGTGCCTGGAGGGACACTTATTCACCCCTCCACTTT.

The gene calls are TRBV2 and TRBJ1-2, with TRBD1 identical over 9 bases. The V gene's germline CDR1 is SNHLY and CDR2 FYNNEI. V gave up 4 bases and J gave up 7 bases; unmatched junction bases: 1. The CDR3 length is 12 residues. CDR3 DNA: TGTGCCAGCAGTGGGACAGGGGCTGGCTACACCTTC. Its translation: CASSGTGAGYTF.

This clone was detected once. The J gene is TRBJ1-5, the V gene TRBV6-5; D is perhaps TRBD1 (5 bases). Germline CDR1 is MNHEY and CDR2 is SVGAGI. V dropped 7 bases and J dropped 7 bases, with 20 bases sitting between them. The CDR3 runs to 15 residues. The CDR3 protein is CASKWTGDLRQPQHF. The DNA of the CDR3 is TGTGCCAGCAAGTGGACTGGGGACCTGAGACAGCCCCAGCATTTT.

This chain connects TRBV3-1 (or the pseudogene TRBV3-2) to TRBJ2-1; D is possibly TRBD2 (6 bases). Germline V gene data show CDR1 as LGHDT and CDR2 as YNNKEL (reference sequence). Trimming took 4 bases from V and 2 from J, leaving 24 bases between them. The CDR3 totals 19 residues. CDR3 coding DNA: TGTGCCAGCAGCCCCCCTATGGGGTGGGGGGACCCTACCTACAATGAGCAGTTCTTC. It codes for CASSPPMGWGDPTYNEQFF.